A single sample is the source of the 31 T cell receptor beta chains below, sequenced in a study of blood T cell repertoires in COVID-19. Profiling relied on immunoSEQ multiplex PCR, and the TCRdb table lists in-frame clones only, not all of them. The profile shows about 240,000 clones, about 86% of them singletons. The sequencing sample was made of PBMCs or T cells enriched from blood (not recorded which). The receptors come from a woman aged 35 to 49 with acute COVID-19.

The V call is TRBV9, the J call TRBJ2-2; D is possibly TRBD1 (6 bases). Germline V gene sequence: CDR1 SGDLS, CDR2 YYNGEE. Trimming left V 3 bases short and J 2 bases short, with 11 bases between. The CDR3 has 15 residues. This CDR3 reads CASSARTANTGELFF. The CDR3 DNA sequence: TGTGCCAGCAGCGCCAGGACAGCAAACACCGGGGAGCTGTTTTTT.

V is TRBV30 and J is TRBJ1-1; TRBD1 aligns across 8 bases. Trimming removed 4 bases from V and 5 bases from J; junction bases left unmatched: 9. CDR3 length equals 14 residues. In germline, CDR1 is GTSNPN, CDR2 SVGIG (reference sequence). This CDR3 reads CAWIQSYRGTEAFF. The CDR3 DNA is TGTGCCTGGATCCAGAGCTACAGGGGGACTGAAGCTTTCTTT.

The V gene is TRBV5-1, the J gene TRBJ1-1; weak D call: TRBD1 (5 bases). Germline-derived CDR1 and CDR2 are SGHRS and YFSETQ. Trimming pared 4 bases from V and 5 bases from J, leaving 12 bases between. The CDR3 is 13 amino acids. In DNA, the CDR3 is TGCGCCAGCAGCCAATTCGACAGAACTGAAGCTTTCTTT. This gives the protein CASSQFDRTEAFF.

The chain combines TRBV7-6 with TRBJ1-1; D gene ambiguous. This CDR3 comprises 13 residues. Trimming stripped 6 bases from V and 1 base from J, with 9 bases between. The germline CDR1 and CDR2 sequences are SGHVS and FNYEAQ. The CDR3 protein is CASRLEGNTEAFF. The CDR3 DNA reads TGTGCCAGCAGACTGGAGGGGAACACTGAAGCTTTCTTT.

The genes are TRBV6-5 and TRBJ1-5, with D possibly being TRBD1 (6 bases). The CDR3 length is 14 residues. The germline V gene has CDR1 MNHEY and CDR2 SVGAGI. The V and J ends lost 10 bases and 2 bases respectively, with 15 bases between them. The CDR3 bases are TGTGCCACCAATCGGGGGGCGGGCAATCAGCCCCAGCATTTT. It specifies CATNRGAGNQPQHF.

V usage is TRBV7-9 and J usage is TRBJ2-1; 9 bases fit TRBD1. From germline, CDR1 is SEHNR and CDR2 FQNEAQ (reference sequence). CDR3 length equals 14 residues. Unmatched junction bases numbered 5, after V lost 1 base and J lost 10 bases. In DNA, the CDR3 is TGTGCCAGCAGCTTAGGGACAGGGGCAGGGGAGCAGTTCTTC. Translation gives CASSLGTGAGEQFF. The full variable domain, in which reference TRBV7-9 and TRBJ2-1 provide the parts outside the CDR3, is DTGVSQNPRHKITKRGQNVTFRCDPISEHNRLYWYRQTLGQGPEFLTYFQNEAQLEKSRLLSDRFSAERPKGSFSTLEIQRTEQGDSAMYLCASSLGTGAGEQFFGPGTRLTVL.

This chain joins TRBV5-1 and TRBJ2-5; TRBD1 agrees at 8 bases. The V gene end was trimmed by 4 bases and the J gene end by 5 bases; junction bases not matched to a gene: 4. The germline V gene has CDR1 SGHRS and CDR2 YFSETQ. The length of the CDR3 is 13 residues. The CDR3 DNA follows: TGCGCCAGCAGCGAACAGGGGGGTGAGACCCAGTACTTC. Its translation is CASSEQGGETQYF. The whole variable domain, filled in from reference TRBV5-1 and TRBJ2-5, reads KAGVTQTPRYLIKTRGQQVTLSCSPISGHRSVSWYQQTPGQGLQFLFEYFSETQRNKGNFPGRFSGRQFSNSRSEMNVSTLELGDSALYLCASSEQGGETQYFGPGTRLLVL.

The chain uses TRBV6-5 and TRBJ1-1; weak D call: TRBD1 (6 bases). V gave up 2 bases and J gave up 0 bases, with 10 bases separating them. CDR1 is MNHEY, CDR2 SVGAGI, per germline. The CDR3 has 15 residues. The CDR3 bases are TGTGCCAGCAGTTACACTGACAGGTTGAACACTGAAGCTTTCTTT. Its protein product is CASSYTDRLNTEAFF.

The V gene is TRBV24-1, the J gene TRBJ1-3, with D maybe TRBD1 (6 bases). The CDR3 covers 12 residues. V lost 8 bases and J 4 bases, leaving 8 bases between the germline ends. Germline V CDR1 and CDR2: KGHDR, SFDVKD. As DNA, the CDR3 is TGTGCCACCAAGGACAGCGGAAACACCATATATTTT. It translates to CATKDSGNTIYF.

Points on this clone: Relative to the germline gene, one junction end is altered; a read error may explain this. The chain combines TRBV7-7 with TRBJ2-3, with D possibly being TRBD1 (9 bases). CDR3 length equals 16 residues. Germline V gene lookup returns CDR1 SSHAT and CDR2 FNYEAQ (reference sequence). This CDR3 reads CASSRGGQGTGDTQYF. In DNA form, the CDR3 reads TGTGCTAGCAGCCGGGGGGGACAGGGTACGGGAGATACGCAGTATTTT.

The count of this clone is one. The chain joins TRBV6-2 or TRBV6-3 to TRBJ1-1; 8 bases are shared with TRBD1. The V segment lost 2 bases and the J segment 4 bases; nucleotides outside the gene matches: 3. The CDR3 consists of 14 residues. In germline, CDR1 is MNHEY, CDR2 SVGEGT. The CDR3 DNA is TGTGCCAGCAGTTACCGAACAGGGGGCACTGAAGCTTTCTTT. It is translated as CASSYRTGGTEAFF.

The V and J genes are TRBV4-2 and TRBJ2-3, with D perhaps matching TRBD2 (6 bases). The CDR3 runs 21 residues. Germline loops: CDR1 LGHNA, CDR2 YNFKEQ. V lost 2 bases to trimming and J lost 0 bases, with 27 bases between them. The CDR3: CASSQKIATANKRVSTDTQYF. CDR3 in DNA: TGTGCCAGCAGCCAAAAGATCGCCACTGCTAATAAGCGGGTTAGCACAGATACGCAGTATTTT.

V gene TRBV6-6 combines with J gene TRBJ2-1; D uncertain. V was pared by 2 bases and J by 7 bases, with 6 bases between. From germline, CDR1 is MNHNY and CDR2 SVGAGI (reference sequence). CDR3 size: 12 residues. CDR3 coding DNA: TGTGCCAGCAGTTACCAGCGTAATGAGCAGTTCTTC. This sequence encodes CASSYQRNEQFF.

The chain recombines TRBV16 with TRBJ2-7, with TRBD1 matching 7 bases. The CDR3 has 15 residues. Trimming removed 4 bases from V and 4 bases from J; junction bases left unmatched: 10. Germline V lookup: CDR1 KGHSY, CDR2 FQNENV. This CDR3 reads CASSRSGTELYEQYF. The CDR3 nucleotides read TGTGCCAGCAGCCGGTCCGGGACAGAGCTTTACGAGCAGTACTTC.

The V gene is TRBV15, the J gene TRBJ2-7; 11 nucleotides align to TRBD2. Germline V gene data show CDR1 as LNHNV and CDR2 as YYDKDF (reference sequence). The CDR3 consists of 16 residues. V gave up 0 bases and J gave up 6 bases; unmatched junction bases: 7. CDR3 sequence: CATSRDSSGRLGEQYF. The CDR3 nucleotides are TGTGCCACCAGCAGAGATTCTAGCGGGAGGTTGGGCGAGCAGTACTTC.

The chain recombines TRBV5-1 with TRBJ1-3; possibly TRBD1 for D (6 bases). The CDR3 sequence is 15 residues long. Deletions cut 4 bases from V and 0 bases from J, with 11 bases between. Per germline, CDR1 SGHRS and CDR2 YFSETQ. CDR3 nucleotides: TGCGCCAGCAGCCAGGACAGTGGCTCTGGAAACACCATATATTTT. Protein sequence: CASSQDSGSGNTIYF.

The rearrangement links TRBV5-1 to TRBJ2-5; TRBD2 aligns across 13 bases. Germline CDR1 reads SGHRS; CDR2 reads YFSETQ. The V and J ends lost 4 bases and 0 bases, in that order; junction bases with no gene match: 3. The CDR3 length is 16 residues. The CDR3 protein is CASSTGLAGHQETQYF. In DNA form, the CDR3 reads TGCGCCAGCAGCACGGGACTAGCGGGACACCAAGAGACCCAGTACTTC. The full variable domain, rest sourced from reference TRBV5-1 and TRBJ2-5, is KAGVTQTPRYLIKTRGQQVTLSCSPISGHRSVSWYQQTPGQGLQFLFEYFSETQRNKGNFPGRFSGRQFSNSRSEMNVSTLELGDSALYLCASSTGLAGHQETQYFGPGTRLLVL.

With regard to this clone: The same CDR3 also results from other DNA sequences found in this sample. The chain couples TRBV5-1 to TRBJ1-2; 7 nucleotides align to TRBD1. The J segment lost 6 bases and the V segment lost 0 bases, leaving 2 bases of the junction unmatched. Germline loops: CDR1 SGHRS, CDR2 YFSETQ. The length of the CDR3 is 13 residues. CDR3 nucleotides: TGCGCCAGCAGCTTGGGTCAGGGGGATGGCTACACCTTC. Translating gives CASSLGQGDGYTF. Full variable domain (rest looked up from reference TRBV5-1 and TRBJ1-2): KAGVTQTPRYLIKTRGQQVTLSCSPISGHRSVSWYQQTPGQGLQFLFEYFSETQRNKGNFPGRFSGRQFSNSRSEMNVSTLELGDSALYLCASSLGQGDGYTFGSGTRLTVV.

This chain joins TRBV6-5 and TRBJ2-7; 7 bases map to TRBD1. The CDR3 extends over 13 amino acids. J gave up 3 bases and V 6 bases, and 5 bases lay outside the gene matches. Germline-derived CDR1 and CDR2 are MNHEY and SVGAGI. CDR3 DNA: TGTGCCAGCAGCGAGACAGGGTTCTACGAGCAGTACTTC. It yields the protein CASSETGFYEQYF.

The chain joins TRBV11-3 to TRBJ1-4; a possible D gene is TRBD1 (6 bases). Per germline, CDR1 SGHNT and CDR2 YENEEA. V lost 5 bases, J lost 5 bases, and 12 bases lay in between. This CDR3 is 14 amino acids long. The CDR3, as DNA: TGTGCCAGCAGCGACGCCAGGGGAAATGAAAAACTGTTTTTT. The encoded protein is CASSDARGNEKLFF.

This CDR3 reads CASSLGAGLNTGELFF. CDR3 sequence (DNA): TGTGCCAGCAGTTTAGGGGCAGGGTTGAACACCGGGGAGCTGTTTTTT. The chain joins TRBV27 to TRBJ2-2, with TRBD1 as a possible D gene (5 bases). V was cut by 2 bases and J by 1 base, with 11 bases left in between. CDR3 length: 16 amino acids. The V gene's germline CDR1 is MNHEY and CDR2 SMNVEV (reference sequence).

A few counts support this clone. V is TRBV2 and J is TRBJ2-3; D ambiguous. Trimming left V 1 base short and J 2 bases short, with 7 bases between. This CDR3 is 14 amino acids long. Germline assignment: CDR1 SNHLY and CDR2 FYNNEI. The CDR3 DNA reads TGTGCCAGCAGTGAAGACACAACCACAGATACGCAGTATTTT. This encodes CASSEDTTTDTQYF.

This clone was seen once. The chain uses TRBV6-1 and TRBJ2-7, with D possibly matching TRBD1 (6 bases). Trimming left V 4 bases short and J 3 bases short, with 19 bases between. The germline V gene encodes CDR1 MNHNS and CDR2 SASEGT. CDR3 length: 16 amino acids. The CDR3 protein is CASSVLQGSFLYEQYF. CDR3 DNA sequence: TGTGCCAGCAGTGTCCTCCAGGGGTCCTTCCTCTACGAGCAGTACTTC.

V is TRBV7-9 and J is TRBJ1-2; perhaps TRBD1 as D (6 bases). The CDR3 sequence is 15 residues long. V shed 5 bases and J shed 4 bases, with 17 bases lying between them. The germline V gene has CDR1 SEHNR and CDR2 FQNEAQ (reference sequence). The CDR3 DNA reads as TGTGCCAGCAGCCCACCCCGGACAGAATTCTATGGCTACACCTTC. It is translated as CASSPPRTEFYGYTF.

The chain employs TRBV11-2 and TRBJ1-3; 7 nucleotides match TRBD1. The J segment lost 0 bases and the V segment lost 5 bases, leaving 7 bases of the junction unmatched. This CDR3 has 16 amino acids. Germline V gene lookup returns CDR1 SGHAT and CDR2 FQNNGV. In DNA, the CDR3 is TGTGCCAGCAGCCAGGGGGGTCTTCTCTCTGGAAACACCATATATTTT. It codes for CASSQGGLLSGNTIYF.

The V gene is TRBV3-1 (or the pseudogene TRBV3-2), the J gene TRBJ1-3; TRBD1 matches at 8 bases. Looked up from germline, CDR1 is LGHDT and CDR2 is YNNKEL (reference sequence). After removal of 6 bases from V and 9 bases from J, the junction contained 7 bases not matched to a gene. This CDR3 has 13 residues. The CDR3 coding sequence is TGTGCCAGCAGAGAGGGACAGGCGGCCACCATATATTTT. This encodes CASREGQAATIYF.

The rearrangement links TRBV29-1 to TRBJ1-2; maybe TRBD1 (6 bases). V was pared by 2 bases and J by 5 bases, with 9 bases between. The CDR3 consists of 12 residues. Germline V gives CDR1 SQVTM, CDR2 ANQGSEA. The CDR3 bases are TGCAGCGTTGAATCACAGGGATATGGCTACACCTTC. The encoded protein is CSVESQGYGYTF.

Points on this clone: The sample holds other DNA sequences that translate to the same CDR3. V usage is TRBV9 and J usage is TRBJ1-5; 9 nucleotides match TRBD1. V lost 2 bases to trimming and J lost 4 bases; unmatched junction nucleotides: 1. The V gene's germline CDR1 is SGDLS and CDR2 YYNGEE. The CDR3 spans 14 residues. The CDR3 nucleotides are TGTGCCAGCAGCGTCGGACAGGGGAATCAGCCCCAGCATTTT. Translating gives CASSVGQGNQPQHF.

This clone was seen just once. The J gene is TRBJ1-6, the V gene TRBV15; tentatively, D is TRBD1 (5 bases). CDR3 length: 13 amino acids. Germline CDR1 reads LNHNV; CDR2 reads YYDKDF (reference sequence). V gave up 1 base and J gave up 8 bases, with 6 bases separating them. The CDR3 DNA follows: TGTGCCACCAGCAGAGCGACAGATTCACCCCTCCACTTT. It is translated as CATSRATDSPLHF.

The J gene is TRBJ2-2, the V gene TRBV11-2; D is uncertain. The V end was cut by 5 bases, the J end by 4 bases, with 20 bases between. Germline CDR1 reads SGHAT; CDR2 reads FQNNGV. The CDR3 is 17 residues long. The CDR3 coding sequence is TGTGCCAGCAGCAACGCACGACTCGCGAGCAGCACCGGGGAGCTGTTTTTT. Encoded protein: CASSNARLASSTGELFF.

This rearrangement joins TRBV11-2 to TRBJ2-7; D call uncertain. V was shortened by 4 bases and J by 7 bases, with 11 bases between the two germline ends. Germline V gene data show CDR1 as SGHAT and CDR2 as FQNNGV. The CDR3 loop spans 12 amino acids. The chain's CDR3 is CASSSTGEEQYF. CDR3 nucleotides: TGTGCCAGCAGCTCGACCGGAGAGGAGCAGTACTTC.